Listed below are T cell receptor beta chains from one sample, sequenced in a study of T cell responses to AZD1222 COVID-19 vaccine. Sequenced by immunoSEQ multiplex PCR; TCRdb stores in-frame clones only, minus some. Found here are more than 60,000 clones, around 87% of them singletons; the top ten hold roughly 18%. The sequencing used peripheral blood, collected 28 days after the second AZD1222 dose. These receptors were collected from an adult who received the AZD1222 COVID-19 vaccine. Each CDR3 is given with its conserved first and last residue. The D gene is left open where the match is weak. The listing skips clone size in some rows; elsewhere it reads once, few, many or a size class.

D gene: TRBD1; clone size: once; V gene: TRBV12-3/TRBV12-4; J gene: TRBJ1-2; CDR3 DNA: TGTGCCAGCAGCTTACAGGGGGAGGGCTACACCTTC; CDR3 protein: CASSLQGEGYTF
D gene: NA; clone size: NA; V gene: TRBV7-7; J gene: TRBJ1-4; CDR3 DNA: TGTGCCAGCAGCTCCTCCCCGGGCCCCGCGGAAAAACTGTTTTTT; CDR3 protein: CASSSSPGPAEKLFF
D gene: TRBD1; clone size: NA; V gene: TRBV11-3; J gene: TRBJ2-2; CDR3 DNA: TGTGCCAGCAGCCCCGTGACAGGGGGCTCCGGGGAGCTGTTTTTT; CDR3 protein: CASSPVTGGSGELFF
D gene: TRBD2; clone size: large; V gene: TRBV9; J gene: TRBJ2-3; CDR3 DNA: TGTGCCAGCAGCGTAGATTGGGGGGGGAACTTCTACACAGATACGCAGTATTTT; CDR3 protein: CASSVDWGGNFYTDTQYF
D gene: TRBD2; clone size: NA; V gene: TRBV5-1; J gene: TRBJ2-1; CDR3 DNA: TGCGCCAGCAGCTTGGTCTCTAGCGGGGGCCATGAGCAGTTCTTC; CDR3 protein: CASSLVSSGGHEQFF
D gene: NA; clone size: once; V gene: TRBV11-2; J gene: TRBJ1-6; CDR3 DNA: TGTGCCAGCAGCCCCCGGGCCGAGGGATCACCCCTCCACTTT; CDR3 protein: CASSPRAEGSPLHF
D gene: NA; clone size: NA; V gene: TRBV2; J gene: TRBJ2-2; CDR3 DNA: TGTGCCAGCAGGCCAGGGAACACCGGGGAGCTGTTTTTT; CDR3 protein: CASRPGNTGELFF
D gene: NA; clone size: NA; V gene: TRBV5-6; J gene: TRBJ1-3; CDR3 DNA: TGTGCCAGCAGCTTATCAGGGTATTCTGGAAACACCATATATTTT; CDR3 protein: CASSLSGYSGNTIYF
D gene: NA; clone size: NA; V gene: TRBV2; J gene: TRBJ1-1; CDR3 DNA: TGTGCCAGCAGTGAAGGGGGGATGACTTTCTTT; CDR3 protein: CASSEGGMTFF
D gene: NA; clone size: NA; V gene: TRBV7-2; J gene: TRBJ1-1; CDR3 DNA: TGTGCCAGCAGCTTACGGGGGAACACTGAAGCTTTCTTT; CDR3 protein: CASSLRGNTEAFF
D gene: NA; clone size: NA; V gene: TRBV5-1; J gene: TRBJ1-1; CDR3 DNA: TGCGCCAGCAGCTCGGATACAGGGATGGCTGAAGCTTTCTTT; CDR3 protein: CASSSDTGMAEAFF
D gene: TRBD1; clone size: once; V gene: TRBV5-1; J gene: TRBJ1-2; CDR3 DNA: TGCGCCAGCAGCTGGACCGGGACAGGGTCCTATGGCTACACCTTC; CDR3 protein: CASSWTGTGSYGYTF
D gene: TRBD1; clone size: NA; V gene: TRBV4-1; J gene: TRBJ1-5; CDR3 DNA: TGCGCCAGCAGCCAACCCCTTGACAGGGCCCAGCCCCAGCATTTT; CDR3 protein: CASSQPLDRAQPQHF
D gene: NA; clone size: NA; V gene: TRBV12-3/TRBV12-4; J gene: TRBJ1-2; CDR3 DNA: TGTGCCAGCAGTTTATGGCCTAAAGGAGGCTACACCTTC; CDR3 protein: CASSLWPKGGYTF
D gene: TRBD1; clone size: NA; V gene: TRBV5-4; J gene: TRBJ1-1; CDR3 DNA: TGTGCCAGCACCGTCGGGGACAGGGTTCCAGCTTTCTTT; CDR3 protein: CASTVGDRVPAFF
D gene: NA; clone size: NA; V gene: TRBV21-1; J gene: TRBJ2-2; CDR3 DNA: TGTGCCAGCAGCAAAGGGGGCCCCGACAGGGAGAACACCGGGGAGCTGTTTTTT; CDR3 protein: CASSKGGPDRENTGELFF
D gene: TRBD2; clone size: NA; V gene: TRBV7-9; J gene: TRBJ2-7; CDR3 DNA: TGTGCCAGCAGCTTCGGGGGGGCAGCCGTCGAGCAGTACTTC; CDR3 protein: CASSFGGAAVEQYF
D gene: NA; clone size: NA; V gene: TRBV6-2/TRBV6-3; J gene: TRBJ1-2; CDR3 DNA: TGTGCCAGCAGTTATATTCAGGTTGACTACACCTTC; CDR3 protein: CASSYIQVDYTF
D gene: TRBD2; clone size: NA; V gene: TRBV4-2; J gene: TRBJ2-1; CDR3 DNA: TGTGCCAGCAGCCCTTGGGGCGGGGGATACAATGAGCAGTTCTTC; CDR3 protein: CASSPWGGGYNEQFF
D gene: NA; clone size: NA; V gene: TRBV6-5; J gene: TRBJ2-7; CDR3 DNA: TGTGCCAGCAACAACAGGATGATATACGAGCAGTACTTC; CDR3 protein: CASNNRMIYEQYF
D gene: TRBD1; clone size: NA; V gene: TRBV19; J gene: TRBJ2-4; CDR3 DNA: TGTGCCAGTAGAGTTTCGTTTGGGACAGCCTACACCGGGTTGGACTTC; CDR3 protein: CASRVSFGTAYTGLDF
D gene: TRBD2; clone size: NA; V gene: TRBV18; J gene: TRBJ2-1; CDR3 DNA: TGTGCCAGCTCACCACCCCTAGCGGGGGGGTCATACAATGAGCAGTTCTTC; CDR3 protein: CASSPPLAGGSYNEQFF
D gene: TRBD1; clone size: NA; V gene: TRBV9; J gene: TRBJ1-1; CDR3 DNA: TGTGCCAGCAGCGTAGGTTACAGGGGGAACACTGAAGCTTTCTTT; CDR3 protein: CASSVGYRGNTEAFF
D gene: NA; clone size: NA; V gene: TRBV5-5; J gene: TRBJ1-3; CDR3 DNA: TGTGCCAGCAGCTTGGACAGGGAAGGAAACACCATATATTTT; CDR3 protein: CASSLDREGNTIYF
D gene: NA; clone size: NA; V gene: TRBV20-1; J gene: TRBJ1-1; CDR3 DNA: TGCAGTGCTAGTCCCGCAGCGGGGGCGAACACTGAAGCTTTCTTT; CDR3 protein: CSASPAAGANTEAFF
D gene: NA; clone size: once; V gene: TRBV5-4; J gene: TRBJ2-5; CDR3 DNA: TGTGCCAGCAGCGGGCAGCTTCAAGAGACCCAGTACTTC; CDR3 protein: CASSGQLQETQYF
D gene: TRBD1; clone size: once; V gene: TRBV11-2; J gene: TRBJ1-2; CDR3 DNA: TGTGCCAGCAGCATCGGACAGGGGAACTATGGCTACACCTTC; CDR3 protein: CASSIGQGNYGYTF
D gene: TRBD2; clone size: NA; V gene: TRBV5-1; J gene: TRBJ2-7; CDR3 DNA: TGCGCCAGCAGGCCCTCGAGCGGGGGGGTCTACGAGCAGTACTTC; CDR3 protein: CASRPSSGGVYEQYF
D gene: TRBD1; clone size: once; V gene: TRBV3-1/TRBV3-2; J gene: TRBJ1-4; CDR3 DNA: TGTGCCAGCAGCCTAAGAGCCCAGACAGGGAATGAAAAACTGTTTTTT; CDR3 protein: CASSLRAQTGNEKLFF
D gene: NA; clone size: NA; V gene: TRBV6-4; J gene: TRBJ1-6; CDR3 DNA: TGTGCCAGCAGTGACTCATGGGGGCATAATTCACCCCTCCACTTT; CDR3 protein: CASSDSWGHNSPLHF
D gene: NA; clone size: NA; V gene: TRBV5-1; J gene: TRBJ2-7; CDR3 DNA: TGCGCCAGCAGCCGTTGGGCCGGAGAGACAGTTTCCTACGAGCAGTACTTC; CDR3 protein: CASSRWAGETVSYEQYF
D gene: NA; clone size: NA; V gene: TRBV28; J gene: TRBJ2-7; CDR3 DNA: TGTGCCAGCACCATCGGGGGCCTCTCCTACGAGCAGTACTTC; CDR3 protein: CASTIGGLSYEQYF
D gene: TRBD1; clone size: once; V gene: TRBV3-1/TRBV3-2; J gene: TRBJ2-1; CDR3 DNA: TGTGCCAGCAGCCGTGGACAGGGAAATGAGCAGTTCTTC; CDR3 protein: CASSRGQGNEQFF
D gene: NA; clone size: NA; V gene: TRBV19; J gene: TRBJ1-1; CDR3 DNA: TGTGCCAGCGGACAGATGAACACTGAAGCTTTCTTT; CDR3 protein: CASGQMNTEAFF
D gene: NA; clone size: once; V gene: TRBV5-4; J gene: TRBJ1-1; CDR3 DNA: TGTGCCAGCAGCTTACAGTCTTCCCAGGGTGAAGCTTTCTTT; CDR3 protein: CASSLQSSQGEAFF
D gene: NA; clone size: NA; V gene: TRBV6-2/TRBV6-3; J gene: TRBJ1-1; CDR3 DNA: TGTGCCAGCAGTTACGTCTGGAAAACTGAAGCTTTCTTT; CDR3 protein: CASSYVWKTEAFF
D gene: TRBD1; clone size: few; V gene: TRBV5-5; J gene: TRBJ1-1; CDR3 DNA: TGTGCCAGCAGCTTCCGTCCGGACAGGGAGGTCACTGAAGCTTTCTTT; CDR3 protein: CASSFRPDREVTEAFF
D gene: TRBD1; clone size: NA; V gene: TRBV2; J gene: TRBJ1-4; CDR3 DNA: TGTGCCAGCGGAGATGACAGGGGAGATGAAAAACTGTTTTTT; CDR3 protein: CASGDDRGDEKLFF
D gene: NA; clone size: NA; V gene: TRBV4-3; J gene: TRBJ2-1; CDR3 DNA: TGCGCCAGCAGCCAAGATCTGTCCTCAGGCAATGAGCAGTTCTTC; CDR3 protein: CASSQDLSSGNEQFF
D gene: TRBD1; clone size: NA; V gene: TRBV6-2/TRBV6-3; J gene: TRBJ1-2; CDR3 DNA: TGTGCCAGCAGTTACACGGGACAGCCGAACTATGGCTACACCTTC; CDR3 protein: CASSYTGQPNYGYTF
D gene: NA; clone size: NA; V gene: TRBV19; J gene: TRBJ1-5; CDR3 DNA: TGTGCCAGTAGTGAAGGGGGCAATCAGCCCCAGCATTTT; CDR3 protein: CASSEGGNQPQHF
D gene: NA; clone size: once; V gene: TRBV7-9; J gene: TRBJ1-4; CDR3 DNA: TGTGCCAGCAGCTTAGCGGGAATTAATGAAAAACTGTTTTTT; CDR3 protein: CASSLAGINEKLFF
D gene: NA; clone size: NA; V gene: TRBV6-5; J gene: TRBJ1-2; CDR3 DNA: TGTGCCAGCAGAAACTCCTATGGCTACACCTTC; CDR3 protein: CASRNSYGYTF
D gene: TRBD2; clone size: once; V gene: TRBV19; J gene: TRBJ2-7; CDR3 DNA: TGTGCCACCGGGACTAGCGGGGAGACCTCCTACGAGCAGTACTTC; CDR3 protein: CATGTSGETSYEQYF
D gene: NA; clone size: NA; V gene: TRBV28; J gene: TRBJ2-7; CDR3 DNA: TGTGCCAGCAGTTCACAAACAGGGAGCGAGCAGTACTTC; CDR3 protein: CASSSQTGSEQYF
D gene: TRBD1; clone size: NA; V gene: TRBV4-1; J gene: TRBJ2-3; CDR3 DNA: TGCGCCAGCAGCATCACAGGGGGCGCGATTGTGGATACGCAGTATTTT; CDR3 protein: CASSITGGAIVDTQYF
D gene: TRBD2; clone size: NA; V gene: TRBV6-5; J gene: TRBJ2-5; CDR3 DNA: TGTGCCAGCAGTTTAAGCGGGGGCCGGGGGGAGACCCAGTACTTC; CDR3 protein: CASSLSGGRGETQYF
D gene: NA; clone size: NA; V gene: TRBV5-4; J gene: TRBJ1-1; CDR3 DNA: TGTGCCAGCAGCTTCTTCTCAGGGACCACTGAAGCTTTCTTT; CDR3 protein: CASSFFSGTTEAFF
D gene: NA; clone size: NA; V gene: TRBV19; J gene: TRBJ2-3; CDR3 DNA: TGTGCCAGTAGTATCGACAGCAGCACAGATACGCAGTATTTT; CDR3 protein: CASSIDSSTDTQYF
D gene: NA; clone size: NA; V gene: TRBV7-6; J gene: TRBJ1-3; CDR3 DNA: TGTGCCAGCAGCCCCCTAACAAGTCGAGGAAACACCATATATTTT; CDR3 protein: CASSPLTSRGNTIYF
D gene: NA; clone size: NA; V gene: TRBV6-4; J gene: TRBJ2-3; CDR3 DNA: TGTGCCAGCAGTGCAGCTTCGAGCACAGATACGCAGTATTTT; CDR3 protein: CASSAASSTDTQYF
D gene: NA; clone size: once; V gene: TRBV27; J gene: TRBJ1-5; CDR3 DNA: TGTGCCAGCAGTTCAAGACCAGGGGCTGATCAGCCCCAGCATTTT; CDR3 protein: CASSSRPGADQPQHF
D gene: NA; clone size: once; V gene: TRBV12-3/TRBV12-4; J gene: TRBJ1-1; CDR3 DNA: TGTGCCAGCAGTTTAACGGAGAACACTGAAGCTTTCTTT; CDR3 protein: CASSLTENTEAFF
D gene: NA; clone size: NA; V gene: TRBV5-1; J gene: TRBJ2-4; CDR3 DNA: TGCGCCAGCTCTGAGGCGGGGGCCAAAAACATTCAGTACTTC; CDR3 protein: CASSEAGAKNIQYF